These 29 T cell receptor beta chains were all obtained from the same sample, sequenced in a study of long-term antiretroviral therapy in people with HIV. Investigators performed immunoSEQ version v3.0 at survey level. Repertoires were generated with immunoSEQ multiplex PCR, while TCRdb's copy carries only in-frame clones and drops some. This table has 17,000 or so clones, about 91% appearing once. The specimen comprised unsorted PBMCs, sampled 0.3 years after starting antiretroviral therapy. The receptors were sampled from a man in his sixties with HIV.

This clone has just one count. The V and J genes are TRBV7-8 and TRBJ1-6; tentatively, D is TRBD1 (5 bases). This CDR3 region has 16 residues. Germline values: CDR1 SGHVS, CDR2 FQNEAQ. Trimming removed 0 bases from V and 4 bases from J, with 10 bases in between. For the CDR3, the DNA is TGTGCCAGCAGCTTAGCGCGGGGGGGATATAATTCACCCCTCCACTTT. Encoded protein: CASSLARGGYNSPLHF.

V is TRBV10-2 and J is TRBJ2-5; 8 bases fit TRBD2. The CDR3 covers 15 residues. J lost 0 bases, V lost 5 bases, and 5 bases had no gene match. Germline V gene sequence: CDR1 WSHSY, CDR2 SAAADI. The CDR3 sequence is CASSPILADQETQYF. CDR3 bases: TGCGCCAGCAGTCCCATACTAGCGGACCAAGAGACCCAGTACTTC.

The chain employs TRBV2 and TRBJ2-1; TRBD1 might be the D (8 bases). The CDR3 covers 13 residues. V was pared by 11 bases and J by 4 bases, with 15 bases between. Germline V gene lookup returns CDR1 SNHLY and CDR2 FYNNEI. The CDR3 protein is CARYRGGYNEQFF. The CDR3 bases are TGTGCCCGTTACAGGGGGGGGTACAATGAGCAGTTCTTC.

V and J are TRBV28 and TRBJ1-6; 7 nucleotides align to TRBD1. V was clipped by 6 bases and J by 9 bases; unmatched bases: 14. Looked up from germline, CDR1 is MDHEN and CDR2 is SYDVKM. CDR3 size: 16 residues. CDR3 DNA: TGTGCCAGCAGCATGGGGCCGACAGGGACCGGTTCACCCCTCCACTTT. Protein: CASSMGPTGTGSPLHF. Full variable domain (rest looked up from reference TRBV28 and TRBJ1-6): DVKVTQSSRYLVKRTGEKVFLECVQDMDHENMFWYRQDPGLGLRLIYFSYDVKMKEKGDIPEGYSVSREKKERFSLILESASTNQTSMYLCASSMGPTGTGSPLHFGNGTRLTVT.

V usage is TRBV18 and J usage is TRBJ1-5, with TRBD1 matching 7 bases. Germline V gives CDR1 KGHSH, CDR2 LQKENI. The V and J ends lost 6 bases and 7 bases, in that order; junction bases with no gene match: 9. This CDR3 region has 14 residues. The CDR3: CASSPNQGVQPQHF. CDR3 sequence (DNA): TGTGCCAGCTCGCCCAACCAGGGGGTCCAGCCCCAGCATTTT.

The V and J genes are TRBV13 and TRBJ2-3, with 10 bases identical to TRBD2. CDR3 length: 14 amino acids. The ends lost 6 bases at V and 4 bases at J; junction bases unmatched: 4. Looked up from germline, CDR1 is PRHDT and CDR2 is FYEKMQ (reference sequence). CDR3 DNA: TGTGCCAGCAGACAAGCGGGGGGGGCAGATACGCAGTATTTT. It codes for CASRQAGGADTQYF.

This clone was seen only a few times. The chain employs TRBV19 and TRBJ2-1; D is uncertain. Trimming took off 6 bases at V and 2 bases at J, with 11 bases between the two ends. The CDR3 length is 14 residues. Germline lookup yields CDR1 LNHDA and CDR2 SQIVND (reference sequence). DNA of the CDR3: TGTGCCAGTAGCCCAGGTGTCCCCTACAATGAGCAGTTCTTC. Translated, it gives CASSPGVPYNEQFF.

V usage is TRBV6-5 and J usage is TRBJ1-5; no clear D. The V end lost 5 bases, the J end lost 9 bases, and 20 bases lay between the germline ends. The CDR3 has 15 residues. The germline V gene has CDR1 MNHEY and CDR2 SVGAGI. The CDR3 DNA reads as TGTGCCAGCAGTCCCACGGGAGGGCGGAGTGGGCCCCAGCATTTT. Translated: CASSPTGGRSGPQHF.

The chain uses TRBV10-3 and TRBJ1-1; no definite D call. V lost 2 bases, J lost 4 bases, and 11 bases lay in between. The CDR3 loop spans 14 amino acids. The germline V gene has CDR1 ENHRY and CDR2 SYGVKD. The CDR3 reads CAISERGGITEAFF. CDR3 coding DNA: TGTGCCATCAGTGAGCGGGGTGGGATCACTGAAGCTTTCTTT.

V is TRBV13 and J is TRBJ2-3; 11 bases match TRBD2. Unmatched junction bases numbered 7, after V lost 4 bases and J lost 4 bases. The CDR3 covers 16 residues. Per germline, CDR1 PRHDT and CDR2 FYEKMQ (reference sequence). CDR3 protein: CASSYWTSGSPDTQYF. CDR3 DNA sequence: TGTGCCAGCAGCTACTGGACTAGCGGGTCACCAGATACGCAGTATTTT.

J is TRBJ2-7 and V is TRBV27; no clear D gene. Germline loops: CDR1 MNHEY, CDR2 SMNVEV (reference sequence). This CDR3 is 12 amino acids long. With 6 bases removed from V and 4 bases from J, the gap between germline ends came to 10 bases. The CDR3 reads CASSRSRYEQYF. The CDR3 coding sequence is TGTGCCAGCAGCCGATCCAGGTACGAGCAGTACTTC.

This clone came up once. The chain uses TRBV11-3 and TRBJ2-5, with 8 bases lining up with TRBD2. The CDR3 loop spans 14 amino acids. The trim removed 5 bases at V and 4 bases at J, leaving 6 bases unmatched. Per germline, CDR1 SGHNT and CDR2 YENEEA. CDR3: CASSPGTRLETQYF. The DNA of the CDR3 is TGTGCCAGCAGCCCCGGGACTAGGTTAGAGACCCAGTACTTC.

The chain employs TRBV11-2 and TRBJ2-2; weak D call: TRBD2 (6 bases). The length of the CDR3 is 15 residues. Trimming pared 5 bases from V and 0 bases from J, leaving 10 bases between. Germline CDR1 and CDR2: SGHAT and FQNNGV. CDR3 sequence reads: CASSLWEANTGELFF. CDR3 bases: TGTGCCAGCAGCCTATGGGAGGCGAACACCGGGGAGCTGTTTTTT.

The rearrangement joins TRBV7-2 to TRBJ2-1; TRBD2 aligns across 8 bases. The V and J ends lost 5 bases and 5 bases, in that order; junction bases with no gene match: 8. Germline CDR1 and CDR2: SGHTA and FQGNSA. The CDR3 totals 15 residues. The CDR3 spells CASSRPGGPHNEQFF. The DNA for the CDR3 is TGTGCCAGCAGCCGACCGGGGGGGCCCCACAATGAGCAGTTCTTC.

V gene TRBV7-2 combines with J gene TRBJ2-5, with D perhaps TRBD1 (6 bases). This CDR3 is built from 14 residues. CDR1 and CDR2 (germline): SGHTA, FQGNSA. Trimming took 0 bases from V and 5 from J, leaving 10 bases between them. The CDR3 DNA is TGTGCCAGCAGCTTAGCGGGGGCAAGTGAGACCCAGTACTTC. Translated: CASSLAGASETQYF.

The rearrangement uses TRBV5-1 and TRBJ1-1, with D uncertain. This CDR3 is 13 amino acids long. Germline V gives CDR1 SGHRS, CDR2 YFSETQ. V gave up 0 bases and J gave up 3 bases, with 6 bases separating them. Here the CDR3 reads CASSLGEDTEAFF. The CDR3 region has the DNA TGCGCCAGCAGCTTGGGAGAGGACACTGAAGCTTTCTTT.

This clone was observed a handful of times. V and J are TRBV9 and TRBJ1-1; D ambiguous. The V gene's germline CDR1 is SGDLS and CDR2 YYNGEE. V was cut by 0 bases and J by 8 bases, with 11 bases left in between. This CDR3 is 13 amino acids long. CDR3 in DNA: TGTGCCAGCAGCGTAGACTCAAGTAGGGAAGCTTTCTTT. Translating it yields CASSVDSSREAFF.

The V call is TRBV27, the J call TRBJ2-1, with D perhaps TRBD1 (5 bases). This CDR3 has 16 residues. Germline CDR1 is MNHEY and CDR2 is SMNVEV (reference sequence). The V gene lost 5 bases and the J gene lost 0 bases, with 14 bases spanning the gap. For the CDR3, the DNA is TGTGCCAGCAGTCCCCCTTGGGGCAGCTCCTACAATGAGCAGTTCTTC. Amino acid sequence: CASSPPWGSSYNEQFF.

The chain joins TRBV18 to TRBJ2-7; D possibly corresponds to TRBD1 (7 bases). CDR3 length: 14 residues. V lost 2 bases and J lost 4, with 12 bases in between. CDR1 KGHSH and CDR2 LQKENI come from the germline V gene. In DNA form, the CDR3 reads TGTGCCAGCTCACCAAGGGCAGGGGGGTACGAGCAGTACTTC. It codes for CASSPRAGGYEQYF.

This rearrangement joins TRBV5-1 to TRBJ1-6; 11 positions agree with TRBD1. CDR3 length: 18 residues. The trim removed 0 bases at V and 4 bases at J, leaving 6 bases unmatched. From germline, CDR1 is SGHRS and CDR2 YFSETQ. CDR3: CASSLAMGDRGYNSPLHF. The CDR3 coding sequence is TGCGCCAGCAGCTTGGCCATGGGGGACAGGGGGTATAATTCACCCCTCCACTTT.

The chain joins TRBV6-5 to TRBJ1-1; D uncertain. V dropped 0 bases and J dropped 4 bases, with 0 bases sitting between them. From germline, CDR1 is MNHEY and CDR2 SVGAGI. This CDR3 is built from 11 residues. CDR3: CASSYSTEAFF. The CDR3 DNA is TGTGCCAGCAGTTACTCCACTGAAGCTTTCTTT.

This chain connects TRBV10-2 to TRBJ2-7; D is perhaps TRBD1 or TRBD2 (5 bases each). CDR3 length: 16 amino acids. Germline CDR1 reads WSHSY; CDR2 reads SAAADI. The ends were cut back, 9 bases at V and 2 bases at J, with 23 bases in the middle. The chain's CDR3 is CASSVFGGIATYEQYF. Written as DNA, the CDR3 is TGCGCCAGTAGCGTTTTTGGGGGAATCGCCACCTACGAGCAGTACTTC.

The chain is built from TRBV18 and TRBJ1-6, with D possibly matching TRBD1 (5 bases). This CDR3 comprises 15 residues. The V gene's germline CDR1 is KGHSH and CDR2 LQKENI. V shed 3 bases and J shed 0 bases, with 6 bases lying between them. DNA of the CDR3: TGTGCCAGCTCACCGGGGGACTCCTATAATTCACCCCTCCACTTT. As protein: CASSPGDSYNSPLHF.

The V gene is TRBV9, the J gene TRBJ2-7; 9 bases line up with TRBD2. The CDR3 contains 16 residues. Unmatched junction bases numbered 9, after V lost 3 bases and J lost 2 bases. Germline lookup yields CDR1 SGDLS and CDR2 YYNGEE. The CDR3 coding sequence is TGTGCCAGCAGCGGGGGAGGTGGCGGGAGGGCCTACGAGCAGTACTTC. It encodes CASSGGGGGRAYEQYF.

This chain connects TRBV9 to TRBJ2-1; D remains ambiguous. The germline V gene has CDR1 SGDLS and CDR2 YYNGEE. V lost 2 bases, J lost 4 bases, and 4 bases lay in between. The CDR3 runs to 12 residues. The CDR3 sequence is CASSVQYNEQFF. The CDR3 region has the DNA TGTGCCAGCAGCGTTCAATACAATGAGCAGTTCTTC.

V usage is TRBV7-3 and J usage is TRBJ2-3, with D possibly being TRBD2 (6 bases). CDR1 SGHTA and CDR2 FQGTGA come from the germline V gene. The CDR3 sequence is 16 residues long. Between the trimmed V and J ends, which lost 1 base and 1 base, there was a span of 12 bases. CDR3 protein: CASSLRGGTGTDTQYF. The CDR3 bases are TGTGCCAGCAGCTTAAGGGGCGGGACGGGCACAGATACGCAGTATTTT. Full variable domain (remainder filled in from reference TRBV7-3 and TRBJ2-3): GAGVSQTPSNKVTEKGKYVELRCDPISGHTALYWYRQSLGQGPEFLIYFQGTGAADDSGLPNDRFFAVRPEGSVSTLKIQRTERGDSAVYLCASSLRGGTGTDTQYFGPGTRLTVL.

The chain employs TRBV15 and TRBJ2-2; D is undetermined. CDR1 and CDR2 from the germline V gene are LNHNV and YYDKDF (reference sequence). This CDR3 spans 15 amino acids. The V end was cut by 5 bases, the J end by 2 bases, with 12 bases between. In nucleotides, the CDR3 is TGTGCCACCAGCCAGGAGTACCTCAACACCGGGGAGCTGTTTTTT. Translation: CATSQEYLNTGELFF.

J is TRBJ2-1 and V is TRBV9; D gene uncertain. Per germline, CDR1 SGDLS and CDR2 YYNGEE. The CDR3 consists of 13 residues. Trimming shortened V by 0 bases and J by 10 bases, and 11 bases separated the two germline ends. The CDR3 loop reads CASSVDPSGEQFF. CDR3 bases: TGTGCCAGCAGCGTAGACCCGTCTGGGGAGCAGTTCTTC.

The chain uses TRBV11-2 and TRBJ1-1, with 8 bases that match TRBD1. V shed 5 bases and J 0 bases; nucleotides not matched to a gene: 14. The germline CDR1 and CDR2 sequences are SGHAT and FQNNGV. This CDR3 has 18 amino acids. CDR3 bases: TGTGCCAGCAGCGCAATCTCCGGGACAGGTTTTATGAACACTGAAGCTTTCTTT. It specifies CASSAISGTGFMNTEAFF.